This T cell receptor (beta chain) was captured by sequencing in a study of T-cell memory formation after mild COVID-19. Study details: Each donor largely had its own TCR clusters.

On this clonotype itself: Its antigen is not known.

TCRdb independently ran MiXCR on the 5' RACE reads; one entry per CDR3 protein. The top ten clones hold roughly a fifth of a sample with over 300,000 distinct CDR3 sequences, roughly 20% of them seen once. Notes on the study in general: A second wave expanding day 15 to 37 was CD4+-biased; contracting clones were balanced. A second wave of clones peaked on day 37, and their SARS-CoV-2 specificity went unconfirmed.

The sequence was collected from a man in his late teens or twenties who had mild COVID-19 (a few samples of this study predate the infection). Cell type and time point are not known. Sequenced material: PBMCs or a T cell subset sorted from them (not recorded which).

CDR3 in DNA: TGTGCCAGCAGCTTGCGGGACTTGCGCACAGATACGCAGTATTTT. Its translation: CASSLRDLRTDTQYF. This chain uses TRBV7-2 with TRBJ2-3, with D possibly being TRBD2 (6 bases). V shed 3 bases and J shed 1 base, with 11 bases lying between them. This CDR3 region has 15 residues. Germline lookup yields CDR1 SGHTA and CDR2 FQGNSA.